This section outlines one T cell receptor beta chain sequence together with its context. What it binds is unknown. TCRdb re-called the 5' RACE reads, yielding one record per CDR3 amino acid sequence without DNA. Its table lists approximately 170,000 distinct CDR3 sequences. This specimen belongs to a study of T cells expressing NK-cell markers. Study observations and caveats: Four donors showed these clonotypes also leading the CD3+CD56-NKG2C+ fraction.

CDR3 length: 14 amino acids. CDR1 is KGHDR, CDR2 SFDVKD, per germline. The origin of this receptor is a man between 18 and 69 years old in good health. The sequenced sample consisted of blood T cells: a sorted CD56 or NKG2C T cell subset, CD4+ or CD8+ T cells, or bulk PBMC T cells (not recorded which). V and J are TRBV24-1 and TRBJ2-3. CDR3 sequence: CATSDLASTDTQYF.